The 30 T cell receptor beta chains below all came from one sample that was sequenced in a study of T cells in Graves' hyperthyroidism and ophthalmopathy. Researchers amplified the TCR beta CDR3 regions from RNA transcripts. The TCR CDR3 first-round RT-PCR relied on the HTBI primer set. TCRdb used MiXCR to reprocess the multiplex PCR reads, holding one entry per CDR3 protein. Of under 450,000 distinct CDR3 sequences in the sample, 15% to 19% were seen once. Sequenced material: blood. The receptors shown here come from a woman aged 18 to 35 with Graves' hyperthyroidism.

The chain is built from TRBV28 and TRBJ1-4; D perhaps matches TRBD1 (6 bases). The CDR3 totals 13 residues. Germline assignment: CDR1 MDHEN and CDR2 SYDVKM. V dropped 2 bases and J dropped 9 bases, with 10 bases sitting between them. Here the CDR3 DNA reads TGTGCCAGCAGTTTAGGAGGGGACAAAAAACTGTTTTTT. This encodes CASSLGGDKKLFF.

The CDR3 nucleotides are TGTGCCAGCAGTTACTATCTTTGGAATCAGCCCCAGCATTTT. This sequence encodes CASSYYLWNQPQHF. This chain uses TRBV6-2 or TRBV6-3 with TRBJ1-5; unclear D gene. The CDR3 covers 14 residues. The germline V and J ends were trimmed by 1 base and 4 bases, with 8 bases remaining between them. In germline, CDR1 is MNHEY, CDR2 SVGEGT.

The chain has TRBV4-1 and TRBJ1-2, with D possibly being TRBD1 (5 bases). Germline CDR1 MGHRA, CDR2 YSYEKL. The CDR3 totals 14 residues. V lost 1 base to trimming and J lost 3 bases, with 9 bases between them. CDR3 in amino acids: CASSQGGTDYGYTF. CDR3 DNA: TGCGCCAGCAGCCAAGGTGGGACGGACTATGGCTACACCTTC.

This clonotype was seen ten or more times. CDR3 DNA: TGTGCCAGCAGCTTAGCGGCGAATTCCTACAATGAGCAGTTCTTC. Residues: CASSLAANSYNEQFF. V gene TRBV7-2 combines with J gene TRBJ2-1; D ambiguous. CDR3 size: 15 residues. The V gene lost 0 bases and the J gene lost 1 base, with 7 bases spanning the gap. Germline V gives CDR1 SGHTA, CDR2 FQGNSA.

J is TRBJ2-1 and V is TRBV3-1; D gene uncertain. The CDR3 runs to 13 residues. Trimming removed 5 bases from V and 4 bases from J, with 9 bases in between. Germline V CDR1 and CDR2: LGHDT, YNNKEL (reference sequence). CDR3: CASSWSFYNEQFF. CDR3 in DNA: TGTGCCAGCAGCTGGTCCTTTTACAATGAGCAGTTCTTC.

This clonotype was recorded at least ten times. V and J are TRBV7-8 and TRBJ2-7; TRBD1 matches 9 bases. CDR1 and CDR2 (germline): SGHVS, FQNEAQ. The CDR3 sequence is 15 residues long. V was pared by 3 bases and J by 0 bases, with 3 bases of the junction left unmatched. Here the CDR3 DNA reads TGTGCCAGCAGCTTTGACAGGGGGAGCTCCTACGAGCAGTACTTC. Protein product: CASSFDRGSSYEQYF. The variable domain in full, completed from reference TRBV7-8 and TRBJ2-7, reads GAGVSQSPRYKVAKRGQDVALRCDPISGHVSLFWYQQALGQGPEFLTYFQNEAQLDKSGLPSDRFFAERPEGSVSTLKIQRTQQEDSAVYLCASSFDRGSSYEQYFGPGTRLTVT.

At least ten counts were recorded for this clonotype. V and J are TRBV6-1 and TRBJ2-7; no clear D gene. The CDR3 length is 12 residues. Deletions cut 5 bases from V and 2 bases from J, with 7 bases between. The germline gives CDR1 MNHNS, CDR2 SASEGT. CDR3 DNA: TGTGCCAGCAGTACTCTTACCTACGAGCAGTACTTC. It is translated as CASSTLTYEQYF.

Comments on this clonotype: A clone one base away is much larger, so this may be a read error. The chain joins TRBV20-1 to TRBJ1-2, with no clear D. Per germline, CDR1 DFQATT and CDR2 SNEGSKA (reference sequence). CDR3 size: 13 residues. CDR3 in amino acids: CSSSPRRGYGYTF. The CDR3 region has the DNA TGCAGTTCTAGCCCCCGACGGGGCTATGGCTACACCTTC.

This clonotype was counted a few times. This chain uses TRBV10-3 with TRBJ2-3; D is undetermined. The CDR3 is 14 amino acids. The V and J ends lost 2 bases and 2 bases respectively, with 8 bases between them. Germline assignment: CDR1 ENHRY and CDR2 SYGVKD. In nucleotides, the CDR3 is TGTGCCATCAGTGAGAAACCACTCACAGATACGCAGTATTTT. The encoded protein is CAISEKPLTDTQYF.

This clonotype was counted ten times or more. The junction does not match germline at one end; this may be a read error. The chain uses TRBV4-1 and TRBJ1-5; 8 nucleotides line up with TRBD1. The CDR3 has 18 residues. The germline CDR1 and CDR2 sequences are MGHRA and YSYEKL. CDR3 sequence (DNA): TGCGCCAGCAGCCAAGACGTCGGACAGGGAGGGAGCAACCAGCCCCAGCATTTT. Protein: CASSQDVGQGGSNQPQHF.

On this clonotype: A read error is possible here, since a much larger clone lies one base away. The CDR3 sequence is CASSLNGIQETQYF. The CDR3 DNA reads TGCGCCAGCAGCTTAAACGGGATTCAAGAGACCCAGTACTTC. The chain links TRBV5-1 to TRBJ2-5; D may be TRBD2 (5 bases). From germline, CDR1 is SGHRS and CDR2 YFSETQ. The CDR3 extends over 14 amino acids. Trimming took 2 bases from V and 2 from J, leaving 10 bases between them.

This rearrangement joins TRBV20-1 to TRBJ1-4; possibly TRBD1 for D (6 bases). The ends were cut back, 4 bases at V and 7 bases at J, with 16 bases in the middle. Germline V gives CDR1 DFQATT, CDR2 SNEGSKA (reference sequence). The CDR3 spans 14 residues. In DNA, the CDR3 is TGCAGTGCTAATGCGGGAGGGGGGAGTGAAAAACTGTTTTTT. It is translated as CSANAGGGSEKLFF.

The V call is TRBV7-2, the J call TRBJ2-7; D may be TRBD1 or TRBD2 (6 bases each). Trimming removed 3 bases at V and 3 bases at J, with 9 bases between. The germline V gene encodes CDR1 SGHTA and CDR2 FQGNSA. This CDR3 spans 13 amino acids. DNA for the CDR3: TGTGCCAGCAGCTTTGGAGGGGGCTACGAGCAGTACTTC. Translating it yields CASSFGGGYEQYF.

V gene TRBV4-1 combines with J gene TRBJ2-7, with a weak D call TRBD2 (5 bases). Trimming took 4 bases from V and 0 from J, leaving 22 bases between them. The germline V gene has CDR1 MGHRA and CDR2 YSYEKL. The CDR3 runs 18 residues. The CDR3 protein is CASSPSWRRRQSSYEQYF. The DNA for the CDR3 is TGCGCCAGCAGCCCCTCCTGGAGGCGGCGGCAAAGCTCCTACGAGCAGTACTTC.

V gene TRBV11-2 combines with J gene TRBJ1-1; possibly TRBD1 for D (6 bases). Germline loops: CDR1 SGHAT, CDR2 FQNNGV. V dropped 4 bases and J dropped 2 bases, with 20 bases sitting between them. This CDR3 has 17 residues. The CDR3 protein is CASSSRGGGARNTEAFF. In nucleotides, the CDR3 is TGTGCCAGCAGCTCTAGGGGGGGGGGGGCGAGAAACACTGAAGCTTTCTTT.

In its sample, this clonotype was seen many times. The chain joins TRBV27 to TRBJ1-5; no definite D call. The germline V gene encodes CDR1 MNHEY and CDR2 SMNVEV (reference sequence). The V end lost 6 bases, the J end lost 0 bases, and 9 bases lay between the germline ends. The CDR3 is made up of 14 amino acids. CDR3 sequence: CASSPVDSNQPQHF. As DNA, the CDR3 is TGTGCCAGCAGCCCGGTAGATAGCAATCAGCCCCAGCATTTT.

This clonotype was seen repeatedly, ten times or more. The chain recombines TRBV18 with TRBJ2-3; D might be TRBD1 (6 bases). The V end was cut by 5 bases, the J end by 0 bases, with 12 bases between. The germline CDR1 and CDR2 sequences are KGHSH and LQKENI. This CDR3 has 15 residues. CDR3: CASSSRQVSTDTQYF. CDR3 nucleotides: TGTGCCAGCTCATCCCGACAGGTTAGCACAGATACGCAGTATTTT.

Worth noting for this clonotype: One end of the junction fails to match germline, which may point to a read error. The chain carries TRBV5-1 and TRBJ2-1; the D gene is possibly TRBD2 (6 bases). CDR1 and CDR2 from the germline V gene are SGHRS and YFSETQ. The length of the CDR3 is 16 residues. In nucleotides, the CDR3 is TGCGCCAACAGCTTGTGTCTAGCGAAAGGGGTATGTGAGCAGTTCTTC. Its translation: CANSLCLAKGVCEQFF.

This chain links TRBV28 with TRBJ2-3, with TRBD2 matching 11 bases. CDR1 and CDR2 (germline): MDHEN, SYDVKM. The CDR3 totals 17 residues. Unmatched junction bases numbered 8, after V lost 6 bases and J lost 0 bases. DNA for the CDR3: TGTGCCAGCAGGACGGTAGCGGGGGGGCCCAGCACAGATACGCAGTATTTT. This encodes CASRTVAGGPSTDTQYF.

At least ten counts were recorded for this clonotype. The chain is built from TRBV28 and TRBJ2-3; a possible D gene is TRBD2 (5 bases). The CDR3 is 14 residues long. The V gene lost 10 bases and the J gene lost 0 bases, with 14 bases spanning the gap. The germline V gene encodes CDR1 MDHEN and CDR2 SYDVKM. CDR3 sequence (DNA): TGTGCCACCCAGCGGTTACCTAGCACAGATACGCAGTATTTT. Protein: CATQRLPSTDTQYF.

On this clonotype: A single base separates this from a much larger clone, so it may be a read error. The chain has TRBV13 and TRBJ2-1; D uncertain. Germline V lookup: CDR1 PRHDT, CDR2 FYEKMQ (reference sequence). CDR3 length: 12 residues. In DNA form, the CDR3 reads TGCGCCGGCGAGAGCTCCTACAATGAGCAGTTCTTC. As protein: CAGESSYNEQFF.

This clonotype has a count of ten or more. CDR3 sequence reads: CSARGGANNEQFF. The CDR3 coding sequence is TGCAGTGCTAGAGGGGGCGCGAACAATGAGCAGTTCTTC. The V gene is TRBV20-1, the J gene TRBJ2-1; maybe TRBD1 (5 bases). This CDR3 region has 13 residues. V was clipped by 1 base and J by 5 bases, with 9 bases between them. The germline gives CDR1 DFQATT, CDR2 SNEGSKA (reference sequence).

This clonotype was recorded many times. The V call is TRBV28, the J call TRBJ1-2, with D possibly TRBD1 on 6 matching bases. CDR3 size: 17 residues. The V and J ends lost 5 bases and 4 bases respectively, with 23 bases between them. Per germline, CDR1 MDHEN and CDR2 SYDVKM. CDR3 bases: TGTGCCAGCAGTGGAGAGGGCAGGGGAGGTGTTCGCTATGGCTACACCTTC. As protein: CASSGEGRGGVRYGYTF.

In its sample, this clonotype was seen a few times. This chain uses TRBV20-1 with TRBJ2-7; the match to TRBD1 covers 8 bases. The CDR3 runs 12 residues. Germline loops: CDR1 DFQATT, CDR2 SNEGSKA (reference sequence). The V segment lost 6 bases and the J segment 6 bases; nucleotides outside the gene matches: 7. The CDR3, as DNA: TGCAGTGCCCAGGGGGCTCTACGCGAGCAGTACTTC. It translates to CSAQGALREQYF.

This clonotype was recorded a few times. V gene TRBV5-4 combines with J gene TRBJ1-3; 9 nucleotides agree with TRBD1. The CDR3 runs to 15 residues. J lost 4 bases, V lost 2 bases, and 4 bases had no gene match. Germline V gene lookup returns CDR1 SGHNT and CDR2 YYREEE (reference sequence). This CDR3 reads CASSFDRGEGNTIYF. CDR3 nucleotide sequence: TGTGCCAGCAGCTTCGACAGGGGGGAAGGAAACACCATATATTTT. Combining the CDR3 with reference TRBV5-4 and TRBJ1-3 gives the whole variable domain ETGVTQSPTHLIKTRGQQVTLRCSSQSGHNTVSWYQQALGQGPQFIFQYYREEENGRGNFPPRFSGLQFPNYSSELNVNALELDDSALYLCASSFDRGEGNTIYFGEGSWLTVV.

Ten or more counts support this clonotype. V is TRBV3-1 and J is TRBJ1-2, with D unresolved. The CDR3 sequence is 15 residues long. Trimming left V 0 bases short and J 3 bases short, with 11 bases between. CDR1 LGHDT and CDR2 YNNKEL come from the germline V gene (reference sequence). The CDR3: CASSQEGREDYGYTF. In DNA, the CDR3 is TGTGCCAGCAGCCAAGAGGGTCGCGAGGACTATGGCTACACCTTC.

This clonotype came up many times. This chain joins TRBV9 and TRBJ2-3; 7 bases agree with TRBD2. The ends lost 3 bases at V and 3 bases at J; junction bases unmatched: 4. The CDR3 consists of 14 residues. Germline-derived CDR1 and CDR2 are SGDLS and YYNGEE. The CDR3 DNA follows: TGTGCCAGCAGCGCCAGCGGGGCGACAGATACGCAGTATTTT. Protein product: CASSASGATDTQYF.

This clonotype was seen at least ten times. The chain employs TRBV27 and TRBJ2-3, with D maybe TRBD1 (6 bases). CDR3 size: 15 residues. Deletions cut 6 bases from V and 7 bases from J, with 20 bases between. In germline, CDR1 is MNHEY, CDR2 SMNVEV (reference sequence). The CDR3 nucleotides read TGTGCCAGCAGGTTACAGGGTACCTACCACTATACGCAGTATTTT. Protein sequence: CASRLQGTYHYTQYF.

This clonotype has a handful of counts. The V gene is TRBV6-9, the J gene TRBJ2-7; 10 bases agree with TRBD1. CDR1 is MNHGY, CDR2 SVAAGI, per germline. After removal of 1 base from V and 3 bases from J, the junction contained 9 bases not matched to a gene. CDR3 length: 17 amino acids. The DNA for the CDR3 is TGTGCCAGCAGTTATTGGACTTTGGACAGGGGGAACTACGAGCAGTACTTC. Encoded protein: CASSYWTLDRGNYEQYF.

This clonotype has only a few counts. One end of the junction is discordant with germline, which a read error may explain. The chain joins TRBV11-2 to TRBJ1-6, with D unresolved. The CDR3 totals 16 residues. Per the germline V gene, CDR1 is SGHAT and CDR2 is FQNNGV. The CDR3 spells CASSLGGSSYNSSLHF. Here the CDR3 DNA reads TGTGCCAGCAGCTTAGGGGGAAGCTCCTATAATTCATCCCTCCACTTT.